One sample yielded the 14 T cell receptor beta chains listed below, sequenced in a study of shared clonotypes between healthy human individuals. The method was immunoSEQ multiplex PCR; TCRdb's version includes in-frame clones alone and lacks a portion of them. The table has 2 million to 2.5 million clones, 90% to 96% seen once. Sequencing was performed on naive CD4+ T cells sorted from blood. The subset here: CD45RA+ positively selected. These receptors came from a man aged 18-30 years in good health.

This chain joins TRBV30 and TRBJ1-5, with D possibly TRBD1 on 5 matching bases. Germline V gives CDR1 GTSNPN, CDR2 SVGIG (reference sequence). The CDR3 runs 14 residues. V dropped 0 bases and J dropped 4 bases, with 10 bases sitting between them. The DNA of the CDR3 is TGTGCCTGGAGTGTGGGGGAAAGAAATCAGCCCCAGCATTTT. Amino acids: CAWSVGERNQPQHF.

Of note for this clone: The sample holds other DNA sequences that translate to the same CDR3. The gene calls are TRBV5-1 and TRBJ2-3, with 8 positions matching TRBD2. The CDR3 has 14 residues. CDR1 is SGHRS, CDR2 YFSETQ, per germline. V shed 4 bases, J shed 4 bases, and the junction held 5 bases outside the gene matches. As DNA, the CDR3 is TGCGCCAGCAGCCGAAGCGGGAGTTCAGATACGCAGTATTTT. Translation gives CASSRSGSSDTQYF.

About this clone: Other DNA variants within this sample encode the same CDR3. V and J are TRBV5-1 and TRBJ2-5, with D uncertain. Trimming shortened V by 8 bases and J by 2 bases, and 4 bases separated the two germline ends. Germline V gives CDR1 SGHRS, CDR2 YFSETQ. The CDR3 extends over 10 amino acids. The CDR3, as DNA: TGCGCCAGTGGTCAAGAGACCCAGTACTTC. It codes for CASGQETQYF.

The V gene is TRBV4-2, the J gene TRBJ1-4; D perhaps matches TRBD1 (5 bases). The length of the CDR3 is 15 residues. V dropped 1 base and J dropped 7 bases, with 13 bases sitting between them. Germline V CDR1 and CDR2: LGHNA, YNFKEQ. CDR3 DNA sequence: TGTGCCAGCAGCCAAGCGGGAACAGGTAGTGAAAAACTGTTTTTT. It codes for CASSQAGTGSEKLFF.

Turning to this clone: Other DNA sequences in the sample encode the same CDR3. The chain joins TRBV5-6 to TRBJ2-3; the match to TRBD2 covers 9 bases. The CDR3 has 16 amino acids. The germline gives CDR1 SGHDT, CDR2 YYEEEE. Trimming removed 0 bases from V and 0 bases from J; junction bases left unmatched: 2. The CDR3 sequence: CASSLGLAASTDTQYF. In DNA, the CDR3 is TGTGCCAGCAGCTTGGGACTAGCGGCTAGCACAGATACGCAGTATTTT.

The chain employs TRBV9 and TRBJ1-2, with a weak D call TRBD1 (6 bases). Germline CDR1 and CDR2: SGDLS and YYNGEE. Trimming removed 1 base from V and 3 bases from J, with 13 bases in between. The CDR3 runs to 15 residues. CDR3 amino acids: CASSVYFRGDYGYTF. The CDR3 DNA follows: TGTGCCAGCAGCGTATACTTCAGGGGAGACTATGGCTACACCTTC. The whole variable domain, remainder taken from reference TRBV9 and TRBJ1-2, is DSGVTQTPKHLITATGQRVTLRCSPRSGDLSVYWYQQSLDQGLQFLIQYYNGEERAKGNILERFSAQQFPDLHSELNLSSLELGDSALYFCASSVYFRGDYGYTFGSGTRLTVV.

The V gene is TRBV7-3, the J gene TRBJ2-3; D not resolved. The CDR3 length is 13 residues. CDR1 is SGHTA and CDR2 is FQGTGA in the germline V gene. V lost 5 bases to trimming and J lost 4 bases, with 10 bases between them. The CDR3 DNA sequence: TGTGCCAGCAGCATGAGGAAAGCAGATACGCAGTATTTT. Its protein is CASSMRKADTQYF.

The V and J genes are TRBV5-1 and TRBJ1-3; 7 bases fit TRBD1. The V and J ends lost 0 bases and 0 bases, in that order; junction bases with no gene match: 9. Looked up from germline, CDR1 is SGHRS and CDR2 is YFSETQ. The CDR3 contains 18 residues. CDR3 bases: TGCGCCAGCAGCTTGGTCCCGGGACAGTCCCTCTCTGGAAACACCATATATTTT. This translates into CASSLVPGQSLSGNTIYF.

The J gene is TRBJ2-5, the V gene TRBV9; D is perhaps TRBD2 (6 bases). CDR3 length equals 17 residues. The germline CDR1 and CDR2 sequences are SGDLS and YYNGEE. Between the trimmed V and J ends, which lost 0 bases and 0 bases, there was a span of 15 bases. The CDR3, as DNA: TGTGCCAGCAGCGTAGGGGACTCTGGGGGGTACCAAGAGACCCAGTACTTC. Amino acid sequence: CASSVGDSGGYQETQYF.

The J gene is TRBJ2-7, the V gene TRBV4-1; 7 bases line up with TRBD1. Germline V gives CDR1 MGHRA, CDR2 YSYEKL. The V and J ends lost 2 bases and 2 bases, in that order; junction bases with no gene match: 6. CDR3 size: 15 residues. CDR3 sequence (DNA): TGCGCCAGCAGCCAATTTCGGGACAGCCCCTACGAGCAGTACTTC. It codes for CASSQFRDSPYEQYF.

The chain links TRBV10-3 to TRBJ2-1, with a weak D call TRBD1 (5 bases). Germline CDR1 is ENHRY and CDR2 is SYGVKD. The CDR3 is 17 amino acids. Trimming shortened V by 2 bases and J by 4 bases, and 18 bases separated the two germline ends. CDR3 nucleotide sequence: TGTGCCATCAGTGAGCCCTATTCGGGCAGGGCATACAATGAGCAGTTCTTC. It is translated as CAISEPYSGRAYNEQFF.

This CDR3 reads CASSGGGGNQPQHF. CDR3 bases: TGTGCCAGCAGTGGAGGGGGTGGCAATCAGCCCCAGCATTTT. The chain has TRBV28 and TRBJ1-5; tentatively, D is TRBD1 (6 bases). The CDR3 is made up of 14 amino acids. CDR1 is MDHEN, CDR2 SYDVKM, per germline. Trimming took 5 bases from V and 2 from J, leaving 10 bases between them.

This clone was found once. The chain recombines TRBV5-1 with TRBJ2-2, with D unresolved. CDR3 length: 14 residues. CDR1 is SGHRS, CDR2 YFSETQ, per germline. Trimming removed 2 bases at V and 9 bases at J, with 14 bases between. The CDR3 nucleotides read TGCGCCAGCAGCTTCCCCGGTTTATCCCGGGAGCTGTTTTTT. The encoded protein is CASSFPGLSRELFF. Filled out from reference TRBV5-1 and TRBJ2-2, the complete variable domain reads KAGVTQTPRYLIKTRGQQVTLSCSPISGHRSVSWYQQTPGQGLQFLFEYFSETQRNKGNFPGRFSGRQFSNSRSEMNVSTLELGDSALYLCASSFPGLSRELFFGEGSRLTVL.

The chain employs TRBV5-5 and TRBJ1-5; D gene uncertain. Germline V gives CDR1 SGHKS, CDR2 YYEKEE (reference sequence). V lost 4 bases and J 6 bases, leaving 17 bases between the germline ends. This CDR3 contains 15 residues. In DNA, the CDR3 is TGTGCCAGCAGCCTCGGGTCCACGGGCGGTCAGCCCCAGCATTTT. Its translation is CASSLGSTGGQPQHF.